This T cell receptor (beta chain) was identified during a study of blood T cells in healthy people across ages. For the second PCR, which ran for roughly 6 to 12 cycles, a sample-barcoded 5' primer and a J-beta primer mix were used. Each cDNA was tagged by a template-switch adaptor containing 12 random nucleotides. MiXCR was run by TCRdb on the 5' RACE reads, yielding one entry per CDR3 protein. Among 1,500,000 or so distinct CDR3 sequences, around 40% were seen once, and the ten largest hold less than 5%. CDR3 length: 14 residues. Germline-derived CDR1 and CDR2 are SGHTA and FQGNSA. Trimming pared 0 bases from V and 6 bases from J, leaving 10 bases between.

The chain joins TRBV7-2 to TRBJ2-3, with D hard to call. The sample was blood. The sequence was obtained from a woman aged 18-30 years in good health. The CDR3 sequence: CASSLAPPADTQYF. The CDR3 DNA sequence: TGTGCCAGCAGCTTAGCGCCACCAGCGGATACGCAGTATTTT.